The subject of this entry is one T cell receptor (beta chain). This record belongs to a study of blood T cell repertoires in COVID-19. At the level of the study: PBMCs, B-cell-depleted T cells, or T cells provided the cDNA or gDNA that made up the material.

Membership in each cohort depended on participant-reported clinical history. Sequenced by immunoSEQ multiplex PCR; TCRdb stores in-frame clones only, minus some. The sample yields 300,000 to 400,000 clones, roughly 88% seen once. This CDR3 is 15 amino acids long. V lost 5 bases and J lost 2; bases outside the gene matches: 7. In germline, CDR1 is SGHTS, CDR2 YDEGEE. Input material: PBMCs or T cells enriched from blood (not recorded which). The clonotype originates from a woman between 25 and 40 years old with acute COVID-19. This sequence joins TRBV5-8 and TRBJ1-5; TRBD1 matches at 7 bases. In DNA form, the CDR3 reads TGTGCCAGCAGTTTGACAGGGTGGGGCAATCAGCCCCAGCATTTT. This gives the protein CASSLTGWGNQPQHF.